The sequence of this T cell receptor (beta chain) was determined in a study of monozygotic twins with inflammatory bowel disease. Reprocessing the 5' RACE reads, TCRdb reports a single entry for every CDR3 protein and omits DNA. The sample features about 330,000 distinct CDR3 sequences, with approximately 2% in its top ten. Germline V gene sequence: CDR1 SGHVS, CDR2 FQNEAQ. The CDR3 runs 15 residues. This chain connects TRBV7-8 to TRBJ2-1; TCRdb picks TRBD1, but there is no DNA to check that call. Specimen: blood. The receptor was isolated from a human donor with ulcerative colitis or Crohn's disease, or a healthy co-twin of an affected twin (not recorded which). CDR3 loop: CASRGDRGPYNEQFF. Full variable domain (rest looked up from reference TRBV7-8 and TRBJ2-1): GAGVSQSPRYKVAKRGQDVALRCDPISGHVSLFWYQQALGQGPEFLTYFQNEAQLDKSGLPSDRFFAERPEGSVSTLKIQRTQQEDSAVYLCASRGDRGPYNEQFFGPGTRLTVL.